Listed below are T cell receptor beta chains from one sample, sequenced in a study of graft-versus-host responses after intestinal transplantation. The repertoire was sequenced with immunoSEQ multiplex PCR; TCRdb's copy has only in-frame clones and lacks some. The sample carries roughly 70,000 clones, under 90% recorded once. Their target antigens are unknown. The sample was unstimulated CD4+ T cells sorted from spleen or lymph node cells, taken before transplant. The origin of the receptors is a human donor who was the organ donor for an intestinal transplant. CDR3s include the opening cysteine and the closing phenylalanine or tryptophan. The order of the fields is CDR3 DNA, CDR3 protein, D gene, V gene, clone size, J gene. A D gene is named only where the DNA matches it firmly. Rows give clone size only sometimes, using once, few, many, or a class for an expanded clone.

CDR3 DNA: TGCGCCAGCAGCCAGGGGCAGGGTGGTCAGCCCCAGCATTTT; CDR3 protein: CASSQGQGGQPQHF; D gene: .; V gene: TRBV4-1; clone size: .; J gene: TRBJ1-5
CDR3 DNA: TGTGCCAGCAGGAGACAGGGGAGTCAGGAGACCCAGTACTTC; CDR3 protein: CASRRQGSQETQYF; D gene: TRBD1; V gene: TRBV27; clone size: .; J gene: TRBJ2-5
CDR3 DNA: TGTGCCAGCAGCTTGACCGGGGGTGGGGAGCTGTTTTTT; CDR3 protein: CASSLTGGGELFF; D gene: .; V gene: TRBV5-5; clone size: .; J gene: TRBJ2-2
CDR3 DNA: TGTGCCAGCAGTAGGAGCGCGAGCTCCTACAATGAGCAGTTCTTC; CDR3 protein: CASSRSASSYNEQFF; D gene: .; V gene: TRBV27; clone size: .; J gene: TRBJ2-1
CDR3 DNA: TGTGCCAGCAGCCACCCCGAGGGTCCGGGAAACACCATATATTTT; CDR3 protein: CASSHPEGPGNTIYF; D gene: .; V gene: TRBV7-2; clone size: .; J gene: TRBJ1-3
CDR3 DNA: TGCGCCAGCAGCCTAAGACTAGCTGTTAATGAGCAGTTCTTC; CDR3 protein: CASSLRLAVNEQFF; D gene: TRBD2; V gene: TRBV4-3; clone size: .; J gene: TRBJ2-1
CDR3 DNA: TGTGCCAGCAGCACGCCGGCGGACAGGTACACTGAAGCTTTCTTT; CDR3 protein: CASSTPADRYTEAFF; D gene: TRBD1; V gene: TRBV5-6; clone size: .; J gene: TRBJ1-1
CDR3 DNA: TGTGCCAGCAGCTTGTCGGAGGCGCGGGAGCAGTTCTTC; CDR3 protein: CASSLSEAREQFF; D gene: .; V gene: TRBV5-6; clone size: .; J gene: TRBJ2-1
CDR3 DNA: TGTGCCAGCAGCGCACCGGGACATTATAATTCACCCCTCCACTTT; CDR3 protein: CASSAPGHYNSPLHF; D gene: .; V gene: TRBV28; clone size: .; J gene: TRBJ1-6
CDR3 DNA: TGCGCCAGCAGCAAAGGGGAGAACACCGGGGAGCTGTTTTTT; CDR3 protein: CASSKGENTGELFF; D gene: .; V gene: TRBV5-1; clone size: .; J gene: TRBJ2-2
CDR3 DNA: TGCAGCGTCCTGGGGCAGGCCTATGGCTACACCTTC; CDR3 protein: CSVLGQAYGYTF; D gene: .; V gene: TRBV29-1; clone size: once; J gene: TRBJ1-2
CDR3 DNA: TGTGCCAGCAGCTTAAAGACAGGCCCTCTCGATTCACCCCTCCACTTT; CDR3 protein: CASSLKTGPLDSPLHF; D gene: .; V gene: TRBV7-3; clone size: .; J gene: TRBJ1-6
CDR3 DNA: TGTGCCAGCAACCCTAGTCCGGGGGGTTCCTTCACAGATACGCAGTATTTT; CDR3 protein: CASNPSPGGSFTDTQYF; D gene: TRBD2; V gene: TRBV7-8; clone size: .; J gene: TRBJ2-3
CDR3 DNA: TGTGCCAGCAGTTACTCTACAGGGGAGTTTGATGGCTACACCTTC; CDR3 protein: CASSYSTGEFDGYTF; D gene: TRBD1; V gene: TRBV6-6; clone size: once; J gene: TRBJ1-2
CDR3 DNA: TGTGCCAGCAGCGAACGGACAGGGGGGCATTACACTGAAGCTTTCTTT; CDR3 protein: CASSERTGGHYTEAFF; D gene: TRBD1; V gene: TRBV6-6; clone size: many; J gene: TRBJ1-1
CDR3 DNA: TGTGCCAGCAGCTTTCGGACAGGGGGTGGCTATGGCTACACCTTC; CDR3 protein: CASSFRTGGGYGYTF; D gene: TRBD1; V gene: TRBV6-6; clone size: .; J gene: TRBJ1-2
CDR3 DNA: TGTGCCAGCGGCACCCGAGGGGAGGACCGAAACAATGAGCAGTTCTTC; CDR3 protein: CASGTRGEDRNNEQFF; D gene: .; V gene: TRBV9; clone size: once; J gene: TRBJ2-1
CDR3 DNA: TGTGCCAGCTGGGAGGGACAGGGGAAATTATTTAGCAATCAGCCCCAGCATTTT; CDR3 protein: CASWEGQGKLFSNQPQHF; D gene: TRBD1; V gene: TRBV27; clone size: .; J gene: TRBJ1-5
CDR3 DNA: TGTGCCAGCAGTTACTCGGGGGGGTCTGGGGCCAACGTCCTGACTTTC; CDR3 protein: CASSYSGGSGANVLTF; D gene: TRBD2; V gene: TRBV6-5; clone size: .; J gene: TRBJ2-6
CDR3 DNA: TGTGCCAGCAGCCCATCCGGTGGACTGATTTTTACTGAAGCTTTCTTT; CDR3 protein: CASSPSGGLIFTEAFF; D gene: .; V gene: TRBV7-8; clone size: .; J gene: TRBJ1-1
CDR3 DNA: TGTGCCAGCAGCCCCGGACAGCGGCAGCCCCAGCATTTT; CDR3 protein: CASSPGQRQPQHF; D gene: .; V gene: TRBV7-2; clone size: once; J gene: TRBJ1-5
CDR3 DNA: TGTGCCAGCTCACCAGGGGGGGGCCTGGTGGATACGCAGTATTTT; CDR3 protein: CASSPGGGLVDTQYF; D gene: .; V gene: TRBV18; clone size: once; J gene: TRBJ2-3
CDR3 DNA: TGCGCCAGCAGCTTCCCGGGACAGGCACAAAGGGTGCAGTTCTTC; CDR3 protein: CASSFPGQAQRVQFF; D gene: TRBD1; V gene: TRBV5-1; clone size: .; J gene: TRBJ2-1
CDR3 DNA: TGCGCCAGCAGCGTGGACAGGGCGCGGGGCTACACCTTC; CDR3 protein: CASSVDRARGYTF; D gene: TRBD1; V gene: TRBV5-1; clone size: .; J gene: TRBJ1-2
CDR3 DNA: TGCGCCAGCGCCTTAGCCAATGAGCAGTTCTTC; CDR3 protein: CASALANEQFF; D gene: .; V gene: TRBV5-1; clone size: .; J gene: TRBJ2-1
CDR3 DNA: TGCAGCGTTCGATCCGGAGATAATTCACCCCTCCACTTT; CDR3 protein: CSVRSGDNSPLHF; D gene: .; V gene: TRBV29-1; clone size: .; J gene: TRBJ1-6
CDR3 DNA: TGTGCCAGCAGCCCAAGACTAGCGGGAAGCGGGGAGCTGTTTTTT; CDR3 protein: CASSPRLAGSGELFF; D gene: TRBD2; V gene: TRBV7-3; clone size: .; J gene: TRBJ2-2
CDR3 DNA: TGTGCCGGCAGCGTCGGGACAGGGGAATATTTT; CDR3 protein: CAGSVGTGEYF; D gene: TRBD1; V gene: TRBV6-1; clone size: .; J gene: TRBJ1-3
CDR3 DNA: TGTGCCAGCAGCCAACGGACAGTAGCCAAAAACATTCAGTACTTC; CDR3 protein: CASSQRTVAKNIQYF; D gene: .; V gene: TRBV7-2; clone size: .; J gene: TRBJ2-4
CDR3 DNA: TGTGCCAGCAGCTTATTTTCGGGGGATACGCAGTATTTT; CDR3 protein: CASSLFSGDTQYF; D gene: .; V gene: TRBV7-2; clone size: .; J gene: TRBJ2-3
CDR3 DNA: TGCGCCAGCAGCCAGACCGACAGGGGGCGAGGCCAGCCCCAGCATTTT; CDR3 protein: CASSQTDRGRGQPQHF; D gene: TRBD1; V gene: TRBV4-3; clone size: once; J gene: TRBJ1-5
CDR3 DNA: TGTGCCAGCAAAAAGGGGCAGGCGAACTATGGCTACACCTTC; CDR3 protein: CASKKGQANYGYTF; D gene: .; V gene: TRBV2; clone size: .; J gene: TRBJ1-2
CDR3 DNA: TGCGCCAGCAGCCAACAGGGAATAGGCTCGCGTGGCTACACCTTC; CDR3 protein: CASSQQGIGSRGYTF; D gene: .; V gene: TRBV5-1; clone size: .; J gene: TRBJ1-2
CDR3 DNA: TGCGCCAGCAGCCAAGTGTGGTGGACAGGGGACAATGAGCAGTTCTTC; CDR3 protein: CASSQVWWTGDNEQFF; D gene: TRBD1; V gene: TRBV4-1; clone size: .; J gene: TRBJ2-1
CDR3 DNA: TGTGCCAGCAGCCCCGGGACTTCCTATGGCTACACCTTC; CDR3 protein: CASSPGTSYGYTF; D gene: .; V gene: TRBV7-9; clone size: few; J gene: TRBJ1-2
CDR3 DNA: TGTGCCACCAGCAGAGATACGGGGTTAACTGAAGCTTTCTTT; CDR3 protein: CATSRDTGLTEAFF; D gene: .; V gene: TRBV15; clone size: .; J gene: TRBJ1-1
CDR3 DNA: TGCGCCAGCAGCGTCGCCGGGAATGGCTACACCTTC; CDR3 protein: CASSVAGNGYTF; D gene: .; V gene: TRBV5-1; clone size: .; J gene: TRBJ1-2